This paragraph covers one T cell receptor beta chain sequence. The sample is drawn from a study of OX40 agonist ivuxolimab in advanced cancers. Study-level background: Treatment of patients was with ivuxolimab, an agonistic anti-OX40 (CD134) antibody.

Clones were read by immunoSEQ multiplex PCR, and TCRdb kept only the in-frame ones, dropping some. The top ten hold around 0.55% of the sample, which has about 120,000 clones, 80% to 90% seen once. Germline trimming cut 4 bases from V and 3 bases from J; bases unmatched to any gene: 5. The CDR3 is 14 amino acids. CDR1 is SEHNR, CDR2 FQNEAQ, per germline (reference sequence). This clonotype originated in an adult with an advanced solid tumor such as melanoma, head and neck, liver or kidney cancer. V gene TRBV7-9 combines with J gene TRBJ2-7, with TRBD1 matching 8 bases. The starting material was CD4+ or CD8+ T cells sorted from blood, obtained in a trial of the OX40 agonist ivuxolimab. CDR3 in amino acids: CASSSGTGNYEQYF. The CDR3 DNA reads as TGTGCCAGCAGCTCCGGGACAGGTAACTACGAGCAGTACTTC. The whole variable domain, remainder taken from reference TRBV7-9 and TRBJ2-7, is DTGVSQNPRHKITKRGQNVTFRCDPISEHNRLYWYRQTLGQGPEFLTYFQNEAQLEKSRLLSDRFSAERPKGSFSTLEIQRTEQGDSAMYLCASSSGTGNYEQYFGPGTRLTVT.